Each of the 17 T cell receptor beta chains below was sequenced from the same sample in a study of radiation and T cells in renal cell carcinoma. As to time point: blood 4 weeks post-SBRT, at nephrectomy. The treatment was: 15 Gy SBRT to primary tumor, nephrectomy 4 weeks later. The table came from immunoSEQ multiplex PCR; TCRdb's copy has only in-frame clones and leaves some out. The sample has roughly 45,000 clones, 70% to 85% seen once. The input for sequencing was blood, taken from a patient whose treatment included radiotherapy and nephrectomy. The receptors here all came from a woman aged 65 to 85 with renal cell carcinoma.

This clone was observed a handful of times. This rearrangement joins TRBV12-1 to TRBJ1-2; the D call in the table, TRBD1, was not verified against the DNA. TRBV12-1 is a pseudogene locus. The CDR3 totals 15 residues. CDR3 DNA sequence: TGTGCCAGCAGCTTTCTCGGACAGGTCTACTATGGCTACACCTTC. It codes for CASSFLGQVYYGYTF.

The chain employs TRBV21-1 and TRBJ1-4; TRBD1 is the table's D call, not checked against the DNA. TRBV21-1 is reported as a pseudogene. The CDR3 is 16 amino acids. The CDR3: CASSPGQGAGNEKLFF. CDR3 DNA sequence: TGTGCCAGCAGCCCGGGACAGGGGGCGGGTAATGAAAAACTGTTTTTT.

The chain couples TRBV9 to TRBJ2-7; 11 nucleotides line up with TRBD2. CDR1 and CDR2 from the germline V gene are SGDLS and YYNGEE. Trimming cost V 3 bases and J 3 bases; bases outside gene matches: 11. CDR3 length: 17 residues. The CDR3 reads CASSEIGTSGTSYEQYF. The CDR3 DNA reads as TGTGCCAGCAGCGAGATCGGGACTAGCGGTACCAGCTACGAGCAGTACTTC.

V is TRBV6-1 and J is TRBJ1-5; TRBD1 is a possible D gene (5 bases). Germline loops: CDR1 MNHNS, CDR2 SASEGT. This CDR3 contains 17 residues. Trimming took off 4 bases at V and 0 bases at J, with 16 bases between the two ends. CDR3 sequence: CASSAPRGGISNQPQHF. The CDR3 DNA follows: TGTGCCAGCAGTGCCCCTCGTGGGGGGATTAGCAATCAGCCCCAGCATTTT.

The CDR3 DNA is TGCAGCGGGAAGGGGGGCACAGATACGCAGTATTTT. Translation gives CSGKGGTDTQYF. The gene calls are TRBV29-1 and TRBJ2-3, with D perhaps TRBD1 (6 bases). The CDR3 length is 12 residues. CDR1 and CDR2 from the germline V gene are SQVTM and ANQGSEA. The V end was cut by 7 bases, the J end by 1 base, with 9 bases between.

The V gene is TRBV6-1, the J gene TRBJ1-1; D ambiguous. This CDR3 spans 13 amino acids. CDR1 MNHNS and CDR2 SASEGT come from the germline V gene. The germline V and J ends were trimmed by 2 bases and 3 bases, with 7 bases remaining between them. CDR3 sequence (DNA): TGTGCCAGCAGTGAATGGGCCGACACTGAAGCTTTCTTT. Protein: CASSEWADTEAFF.

This sequence joins TRBV27 and TRBJ2-1; perhaps D is TRBD1 or TRBD2 (6 bases each). There are 13 residues in the CDR3. V was cut by 7 bases and J by 9 bases, with 16 bases left in between. The germline V gene has CDR1 MNHEY and CDR2 SMNVEV (reference sequence). CDR3 region: CASNRDGGGEQFF. The CDR3 DNA reads as TGTGCCAGCAATCGAGACGGAGGGGGTGAGCAGTTCTTC.

The chain couples TRBV9 to TRBJ1-1; D might be TRBD1 (5 bases). Germline V gene data show CDR1 as SGDLS and CDR2 as YYNGEE. The CDR3 consists of 14 residues. Between the trimmed V and J ends, which lost 0 bases and 0 bases, there was a span of 6 bases. The CDR3 region is CASSVGQLNTEAFF. The CDR3 DNA is TGTGCCAGCAGCGTAGGACAGTTGAACACTGAAGCTTTCTTT.

The chain has TRBV29-1 and TRBJ1-2; D unresolved. Germline CDR1 and CDR2: SQVTM and ANQGSEA. The ends were cut back, 3 bases at V and 8 bases at J, with 4 bases in the middle. The length of the CDR3 is 9 residues. The CDR3 here is CSVDSGYTF. The CDR3 DNA follows: TGCAGCGTTGACTCCGGCTACACCTTC.

In nucleotides, the CDR3 is TGCGCCAGCAGCCCCCGGCTAGCGGGAGTTCAAGATACGCAGTATTTT. Translation gives CASSPRLAGVQDTQYF. The chain joins TRBV4-3 to TRBJ2-3; 10 bases match TRBD2. The CDR3 consists of 16 residues. Trimming removed 4 bases from V and 5 bases from J; junction bases left unmatched: 9. The germline CDR1 and CDR2 sequences are LGHNA and YSLEER.

V is TRBV29-1 and J is TRBJ1-4; the match to TRBD1 covers 7 bases. There are 13 residues in the CDR3. CDR1 is SQVTM and CDR2 is ANQGSEA in the germline V gene. V lost 7 bases and J lost 8; bases outside the gene matches: 10. In nucleotides, the CDR3 is TGCAGCGGCATGAGGGGGCGCGGGGAAAAACTGTTTTTT. This codes for CSGMRGRGEKLFF.

The gene calls are TRBV5-6 and TRBJ2-3, with 12 bases identical to TRBD2. V gave up 4 bases and J gave up 0 bases; unmatched junction bases: 6. The CDR3 is 17 residues long. Germline V gives CDR1 SGHDT, CDR2 YYEEEE. The CDR3 region has the DNA TGTGCCAGCAGCCGGACTAGCGGGGTGCGTAGCACAGATACGCAGTATTTT. It is translated as CASSRTSGVRSTDTQYF.

The chain employs TRBV5-4 and TRBJ1-2, with D maybe TRBD1 (5 bases). With 3 bases removed from V and 2 bases from J, the gap between germline ends came to 14 bases. Germline CDR1 SGHNT, CDR2 YYREEE (reference sequence). There are 15 residues in the CDR3. The CDR3 DNA reads as TGTGCCAGCAGCTCCCGACTCGGGGACAACTATGGCTACACCTTC. It translates to CASSSRLGDNYGYTF.

The chain employs TRBV9 and TRBJ2-1, with 8 nucleotides matching TRBD1. Germline CDR1 and CDR2: SGDLS and YYNGEE. V shed 1 base and J 8 bases; nucleotides not matched to a gene: 5. The CDR3 runs 14 residues. The CDR3 DNA is TGTGCCAGCAGCGTATTGGACAGGGTGGATGAGCAGTTCTTC. Translating it yields CASSVLDRVDEQFF.

The chain combines TRBV6-6 with TRBJ2-7; D is possibly TRBD1 (7 bases). V was cut by 4 bases and J by 7 bases, with 14 bases left in between. Germline CDR1 reads MNHNY; CDR2 reads SVGAGI (reference sequence). The CDR3 has 13 residues. For the CDR3, the DNA is TGTGCCAGCAGTTCCACAGGGGCGGGGGAGCAGTACTTC. Translating it yields CASSSTGAGEQYF.

V usage is TRBV18 and J usage is TRBJ1-4; D perhaps matches TRBD1 (6 bases). The V gene lost 4 bases and the J gene lost 4 bases, with 13 bases spanning the gap. This CDR3 is built from 15 residues. Germline V gene sequence: CDR1 KGHSH, CDR2 LQKENI. CDR3 region: CASSLQGQHNEKLFF. The CDR3 nucleotides read TGTGCCAGCTCACTACAAGGACAGCATAATGAAAAACTGTTTTTT.

The chain is built from TRBV19 and TRBJ2-1, with D possibly being TRBD1 (5 bases). Germline-derived CDR1 and CDR2 are LNHDA and SQIVND (reference sequence). This CDR3 is 12 amino acids long. The V and J ends lost 6 bases and 4 bases respectively, with 7 bases between them. The CDR3 is CASSDSYNEQFF. The DNA of the CDR3 is TGTGCCAGTAGCGACAGTTACAATGAGCAGTTCTTC.